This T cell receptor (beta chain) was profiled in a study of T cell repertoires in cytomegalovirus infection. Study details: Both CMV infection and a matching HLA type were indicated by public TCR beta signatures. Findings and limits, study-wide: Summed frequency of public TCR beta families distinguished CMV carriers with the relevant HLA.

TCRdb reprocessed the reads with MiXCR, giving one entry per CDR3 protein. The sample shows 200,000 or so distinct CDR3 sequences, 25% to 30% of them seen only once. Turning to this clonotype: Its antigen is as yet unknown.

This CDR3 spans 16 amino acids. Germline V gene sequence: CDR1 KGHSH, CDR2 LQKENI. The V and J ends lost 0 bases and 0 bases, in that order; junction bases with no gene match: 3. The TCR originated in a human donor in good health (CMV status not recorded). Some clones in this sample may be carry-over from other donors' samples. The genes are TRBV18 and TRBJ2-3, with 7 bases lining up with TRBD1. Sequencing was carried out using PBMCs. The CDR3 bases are TGTGCCAGCTCACCACCGGGCAGGGGGAGCACAGATACGCAGTATTTT. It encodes CASSPPGRGSTDTQYF.